This T cell receptor (beta chain) derives from a study of shared clonotypes between healthy human individuals. Methods used by the authors: As immunoSEQ supplied junction-only sequences (without quality scores), filtering differed. TCRdb's copy holds only in-frame clones and misses some; the assay was immunoSEQ multiplex PCR. The V and J calls and clone size are taken from that table; D and trimming were inferred from the DNA. This table has some 500,000 clones, roughly 95% appearing once. This CDR3 has 14 amino acids. V lost 2 bases and J lost 4, with 11 bases in between. Germline lookup yields CDR1 LNHNV and CDR2 YYDKDF (reference sequence). Donors were Caucasian adults residing in Nashville, Tennessee, USA.

The specimen sequenced was naive CD4+ T cells sorted from blood. Subset reported: CD45RA+ positively selected. The chain combines TRBV15 with TRBJ1-1, with D possibly being TRBD1 (6 bases). The source of this sequence is a woman in her twenties or thirties in good health. The CDR3 spells CATSRQGMSTEAFF. The CDR3 DNA reads as TGTGCCACCAGCAGACAGGGGATGAGCACTGAAGCTTTCTTT.